The 8 T cell receptor beta chains listed next were all sequenced from one sample in a study of blood T cell repertoires in COVID-19. Libraries were prepared by immunoSEQ multiplex PCR; TCRdb keeps only in-frame clonotypes and omits some of them. In the table there are 110,000 to 150,000 clones, 65% to 80% of which are singletons. Source material: peripheral blood. The origin of the receptors is a man at least 80 years old with acute or convalescent COVID-19.

This rearrangement joins TRBV6-5 to TRBJ2-2; 7 nucleotides line up with TRBD1. Per germline, CDR1 MNHEY and CDR2 SVGAGI. With 7 bases clipped from V and 1 base from J, the junction kept 6 bases outside the gene matches. The CDR3 covers 15 residues. The CDR3 DNA follows: TGTGCCAGCACCATACAGGGGTTGAACACCGGGGAGCTGTTTTTT. It specifies CASTIQGLNTGELFF.

This clone was counted at least ten times. The chain couples TRBV24-1 to TRBJ1-2; 9 nucleotides agree with TRBD1. Germline assignment: CDR1 KGHDR and CDR2 SFDVKD. CDR3 length equals 13 residues. After removal of 9 bases from V and 8 bases from J, the junction contained 9 bases not matched to a gene. The CDR3 coding sequence is TGTGCCACCCAGGGACAGGGAGTGAGCGGCTACACCTTC. Its protein is CATQGQGVSGYTF.

The CDR3 DNA reads as TGTGCCAGTAAGGTGCTACGTGGAGGAGTGAATGAGCAGTTCTTC. Amino acids: CASKVLRGGVNEQFF. This chain connects TRBV19 to TRBJ2-1, with D maybe TRBD2 (5 bases). Germline V lookup: CDR1 LNHDA, CDR2 SQIVND (reference sequence). With 7 bases removed from V and 7 bases from J, the gap between germline ends came to 20 bases. This CDR3 has 15 amino acids.

The genes are TRBV6-6 and TRBJ1-5; a possible D gene is TRBD1 (6 bases). The V end was cut by 0 bases, the J end by 7 bases, with 10 bases between. Germline V gives CDR1 MNHNY, CDR2 SVGAGI (reference sequence). The CDR3 totals 14 residues. Here the CDR3 reads CASSYSIRGQPQHF. The CDR3 DNA reads TGTGCCAGCAGTTACTCGATCAGGGGACAGCCCCAGCATTTT.

This chain connects TRBV7-2 to TRBJ2-7; 7 bases are shared with TRBD2. Unmatched junction bases numbered 6, after V lost 5 bases and J lost 5 bases. The CDR3 has 13 amino acids. The germline gives CDR1 SGHTA, CDR2 FQGNSA. CDR3 DNA: TGTGCCAGCAGCGGCCGGGGAGGGGACGAGCAGTACTTC. This sequence encodes CASSGRGGDEQYF.

The gene calls are TRBV10-2 and TRBJ1-1, with a tentative D call TRBD1 (6 bases). Trimming took 0 bases from V and 10 from J, leaving 15 bases between them. This CDR3 region has 14 residues. CDR1 WSHSY and CDR2 SAAADI come from the germline V gene. Here the CDR3 DNA reads TGCGCCAGCAGTGAGTCGGGGCAGGGGAGTGGAGCTTTCTTT. The encoded protein is CASSESGQGSGAFF.

This clone was recorded many times. CDR3: CASTAGVYEQYF. CDR3 DNA sequence: TGTGCCAGTACGGCAGGGGTGTACGAGCAGTACTTC. The V call is TRBV19, the J call TRBJ2-7; tentative D call: TRBD1 (6 bases). The CDR3 has 12 amino acids. Trimming stripped 7 bases from V and 4 bases from J, with 11 bases between. Germline CDR1 reads LNHDA; CDR2 reads SQIVND (reference sequence).

Comments on this clone: The CDR3 does not end in the conserved phenylalanine or tryptophan, so this is likely a read error. It is unclear where the CDR3 begins or ends on the DNA, so no DNA is shown, and the CDR3 is as TCRdb lists it. V gene TRBV7-8 combines with J gene TRBJ1-2; the D call of TRBD1 is as the table states it, not checked on the DNA. The CDR3 has 12 amino acids, counting both end residues. Germline values: CDR1 SGHVS, CDR2 FQNEAQ. The CDR3 sequence is CASSLRGGEFSL.